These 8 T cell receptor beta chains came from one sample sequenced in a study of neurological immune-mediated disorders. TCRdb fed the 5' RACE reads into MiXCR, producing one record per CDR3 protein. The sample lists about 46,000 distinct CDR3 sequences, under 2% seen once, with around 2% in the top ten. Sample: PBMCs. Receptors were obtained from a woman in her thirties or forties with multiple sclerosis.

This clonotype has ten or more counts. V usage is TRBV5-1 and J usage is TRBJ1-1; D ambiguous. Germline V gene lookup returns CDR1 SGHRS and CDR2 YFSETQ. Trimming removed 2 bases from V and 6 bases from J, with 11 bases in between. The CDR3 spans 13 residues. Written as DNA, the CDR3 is TGCGCCAGCAGCTTCCTAAAGGGCGCTGAAGCTTTCTTT. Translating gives CASSFLKGAEAFF.

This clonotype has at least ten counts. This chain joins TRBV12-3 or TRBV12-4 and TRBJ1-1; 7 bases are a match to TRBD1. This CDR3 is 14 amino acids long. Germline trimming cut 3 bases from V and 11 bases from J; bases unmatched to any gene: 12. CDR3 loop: CASSFSGGGAGAFF. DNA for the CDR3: TGTGCCAGCAGTTTTTCAGGGGGAGGAGCCGGGGCTTTCTTT.

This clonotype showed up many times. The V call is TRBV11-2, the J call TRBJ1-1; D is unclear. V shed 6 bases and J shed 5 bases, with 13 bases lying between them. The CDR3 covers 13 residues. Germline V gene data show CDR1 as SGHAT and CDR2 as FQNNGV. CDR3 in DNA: TGTGCCAGCAGTTCCATCCACCGGACTGAAGCTTTCTTT. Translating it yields CASSSIHRTEAFF.

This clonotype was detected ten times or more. The CDR3 region has the DNA TGCGCCAGCAGCTTGGCCCCAGCGGGGGGGCAAGAGACCCAGTACTTC. Its translation: CASSLAPAGGQETQYF. V is TRBV5-1 and J is TRBJ2-5, with TRBD2 matching 10 bases. The V gene end was trimmed by 0 bases and the J gene end by 2 bases; junction bases not matched to a gene: 4. The CDR3 runs to 16 residues. CDR1 is SGHRS, CDR2 YFSETQ, per germline.

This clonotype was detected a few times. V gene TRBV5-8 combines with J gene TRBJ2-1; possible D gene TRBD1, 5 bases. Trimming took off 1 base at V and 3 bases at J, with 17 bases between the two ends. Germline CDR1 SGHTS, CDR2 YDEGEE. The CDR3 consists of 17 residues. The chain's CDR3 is CASSLTWGSTLYNEQFF. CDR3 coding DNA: TGTGCCAGCAGCTTGACCTGGGGCAGTACCCTCTACAATGAGCAGTTCTTC.

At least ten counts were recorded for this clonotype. The CDR3 protein is CAGQDRDYTGELFF. The CDR3 DNA sequence: TGTGCCGGGCAGGACAGGGACTACACCGGGGAGCTGTTTTTT. The chain recombines TRBV6-6 with TRBJ2-2; 8 nucleotides align to TRBD1. Germline V gene sequence: CDR1 MNHNY, CDR2 SVGAGI (reference sequence). CDR3 size: 14 residues. V shed 11 bases and J 3 bases; nucleotides not matched to a gene: 8.

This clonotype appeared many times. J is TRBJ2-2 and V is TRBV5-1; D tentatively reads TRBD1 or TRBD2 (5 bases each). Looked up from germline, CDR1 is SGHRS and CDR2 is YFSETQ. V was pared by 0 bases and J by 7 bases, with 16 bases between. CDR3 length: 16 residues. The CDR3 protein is CASSLVYGGPGGELFF. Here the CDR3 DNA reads TGCGCCAGCAGCTTGGTCTATGGGGGTCCTGGCGGGGAGCTGTTTTTT.

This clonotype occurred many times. The CDR3 DNA follows: TGTGCCAGCAGTTACTCACGAGGGACAGTTAAACAGTACTTC. This encodes CASSYSRGTVKQYF. The rearrangement links TRBV6-5 to TRBJ2-4; 7 bases line up with TRBD1. The V gene's germline CDR1 is MNHEY and CDR2 SVGAGI. This CDR3 region has 14 residues. Trimming at V came to 0 bases and at J to 13 bases, leaving 9 bases not matched to a gene.